The sequence of this T cell receptor beta chain was determined in a study of T cell repertoires in cytomegalovirus infection (dated by TCRdb to about 2019). In terms of the full investigation: Donor HLA type was relevant to the analysis, because carriage of CMV infection together with the matching HLA type was indicated by public TCR beta signatures. The research as a whole found: The ex vivo response was dominated by HLA-C-restricted CMV-specific TCR beta clonotypes, which also provided the single most frequent clonotype in two of eight donors. Cumulative frequency of public TCR beta family members discriminated carriers of CMV infection plus the relevant HLA type in this cohort and an independent roughly 320-donor cohort.

Sequencing was carried out with an Illumina HiSeq 1500. TCRdb took the public reads, trimmed them with fastp at Q25, ran MiXCR for clone calling and kept in-frame beta chains. Every CDR3 protein is listed once, alongside the most common genes and DNA of its rows. The sample table shows roughly 600,000 distinct CDR3 sequences, and 24% are seen once. 6.5% to 10% of the sample comes from the top ten. The CDR3 contains 13 residues, cysteine and phenylalanine counted. Just CDR3 DNA is preserved here, 39 bases in frame from base 1. V was cut back by 1 base and J by 8 bases, leaving a gap of 9 bases between them. The germline V gene (reference sequence) supplies CDR1 LNHDA and CDR2 SQIVND. This clonotype was seen only a few times. What this receptor recognizes is not known. No base qualities exist here, and no much larger clone lies one base off it.

Sequencing was performed on CD8+ T cells from PBMCs. This clonotype was sampled from a human donor in good health (CMV status not recorded). Some clones in this sample may be carry-over from other donors' samples. Recombination connected TRBV19 to TRBJ2-1; TRBD2 is perhaps the D gene, given 6 matching bases. The encoded CDR3 is CASSIGGADEQFF. The DNA reads as follows: TGTGCCAGTAGTATAGGCGGGGCGGATGAGCAGTTCTTC.